The source of this T cell receptor beta chain is a study of CD8+CD57+ T cells in acquired aplastic anemia (dated by TCRdb to 2016 to 2019). Regarding the study in general: DNA extracted from sorted CD4+ and CD8+ cells had a mean of roughly 3 ug, with a range of roughly 0.17 to 30 ug. A CD8+CD57+ expansion meant a frequency higher than the mean frequency seen in healthy subjects. General findings and caveats noted by the study authors: Patients and healthy controls showed no significant difference in CD8+ Simpson's diversity (P=0.060). Although roughly 30 CD8+ CDR3 sequences were shared by patients and controls, these sequences appeared highly expressed in patients and within the immunodominant clones of patients.

Profiling of TCR beta VDJ combinations and CDR3 sequences used genomic DNA as the template. An Illumina HiSeq 2000 was used for TCR repertoire sequencing. In the original analysis: TRBV/TRBJ rearrangement plots, CDR3 size and DJ length profiles, and Simpson's diversity index were used to assess repertoires. Whichever DNA sequence was most abundant in the deep sequencing data was defined as the immunodominant clone. CDR3 amino acid sequences were screened for sharing across subjects and compared with published repertoires and the VDJdb database. TCRdb itself trimmed the public reads at Q25 with fastp, ran MiXCR and retained productive beta chains. Under each unique CDR3 protein, matching rows form one entry showing the most common genes and DNA. The V and J calls shown here were made by TCRdb, not taken from the authors' results. A total of approximately 220,000 distinct CDR3 sequences appear in this sample, 45% to 50% of them only once. About 8.3% of the sample goes to the ten largest clones.

Flow cytometry had shown CD8+CD57+ cell expansion in the patients selected for sequencing. Severe acquired aplastic anemia was diagnosed in all patients according to International Study of Aplastic Anemia and Agranulocytosis and Camitta criteria. No therapy had been received by the patients at the time of blood sampling. The study deep-sequenced TCR repertoires of sorted CD4+ and CD8+ blood T cells from severe aplastic anemia patients and healthy subjects. Patients were enrolled under clinicaltrials.gov protocols 00001620, 01623167, 00001397, 00071045, 00081523 and 00961064 in the USA. Ficoll-Paque density gradient centrifugation was used to isolate peripheral blood mononuclear cells. Before DNA was extracted, CD4+ and CD8+ T cells were sorted using either FACS or magnetic beads. This clonotype was seen repeatedly, ten times or more. This clone's antigen is unknown. The sample holds no much larger clone one base away, and base qualities are not on file.

The CDR3 covers 10 residues, taking in both the cysteine and the phenylalanine. This entry keeps only the CDR3 DNA: 30 bases, framed from base 1. As encoded in the germline V gene, CDR1 is LGHNT while CDR2 is FRNRAP. Trimming takes 5 bases from V and 10 bases from J, and the germline ends sit 9 bases apart. Sequenced: sorted CD4+, CD8+, or CD8+CD57+ T cells (not recorded which) from PBMCs. The sequence was obtained from a human donor with aplastic anemia. The chain was built from TRBV12-5 and TRBJ2-7; the D gene lacks a confident call. The CDR3 protein: CASGHPEQYF. The nucleotides are TGTGCTAGTGGTCACCCGGAACAGTACTTC. Reference TRBV12-5 and TRBJ2-7 genes cover what lies past the CDR3, so the full variable domain is DARVTQTPRHKVTEMGQEVTMRCQPILGHNTVFWYRQTMMQGLELLAYFRNRAPLDDSGMPKDRFSAEMPDATLATLKIQPSEPRDSAVYFCASGHPEQYFGPGTRLTVT.